One sample yielded the 28 T cell receptor beta chains listed below, sequenced in a study of blood T cell repertoires in COVID-19. Sequenced by immunoSEQ multiplex PCR; TCRdb stores in-frame clones only, minus some. This table holds tens of thousands of clones, roughly nine tenths found once. Sequencing used peripheral blood. Receptors originate from a man aged 60-69 years with acute or convalescent COVID-19.

The chain employs TRBV5-1 and TRBJ2-1; tentative D call: TRBD2 (5 bases). The CDR3 covers 14 residues. V dropped 5 bases and J dropped 5 bases, with 14 bases sitting between them. The germline gives CDR1 SGHRS, CDR2 YFSETQ. The CDR3 bases are TGCGCCAGCAGTATCGAGCTAGCCCACAATGAGCAGTTCTTC. This encodes CASSIELAHNEQFF.

The chain carries TRBV10-3 and TRBJ1-4; D might be TRBD1 (5 bases). Trimming removed 3 bases at V and 5 bases at J, with 13 bases between. CDR1 ENHRY and CDR2 SYGVKD come from the germline V gene. The CDR3 spans 15 residues. Written as DNA, the CDR3 is TGTGCCATCAGTGACGGGACTGCTGAGAATGAAAAACTGTTTTTT. This sequence encodes CAISDGTAENEKLFF.

V usage is TRBV18 and J usage is TRBJ2-2, with a tentative D call TRBD1 (5 bases). The germline V gene encodes CDR1 KGHSH and CDR2 LQKENI. CDR3 length equals 15 residues. V lost 3 bases and J lost 3, with 11 bases in between. The CDR3 DNA sequence: TGTGCCAGCTCACCCGGCCAGGGCCACACCGGGGAGCTGTTTTTT. Translation gives CASSPGQGHTGELFF.

The V and J genes are TRBV5-1 and TRBJ2-1; D is possibly TRBD2 (7 bases). Trimming shortened V by 1 base and J by 8 bases, and 13 bases separated the two germline ends. There are 14 residues in the CDR3. Germline CDR1 is SGHRS and CDR2 is YFSETQ. This CDR3 is CASSLRGAGYEQFF. CDR3 in DNA: TGCGCCAGCAGCTTGCGGGGGGCTGGCTATGAGCAGTTCTTC.

The genes are TRBV6-5 and TRBJ2-2, with 8 positions matching TRBD1. Germline CDR1 and CDR2: MNHEY and SVGAGI. V lost 8 bases, J lost 2 bases, and 4 bases stayed unmatched. This CDR3 spans 14 amino acids. CDR3 DNA: TGTGCCAGCTCCCAGGGGGCAAACACCGGGGAGCTGTTTTTT. Translation gives CASSQGANTGELFF.

As regards this clone: A read error may produce the germline difference seen at one junction end. This chain uses TRBV6-1 with TRBJ1-2; the match to TRBD1 covers 8 bases. This CDR3 is built from 13 residues. The germline V gene encodes CDR1 MNHNS and CDR2 SASEGT. CDR3 residues: CASREAPGGGYTF. As DNA, the CDR3 is TGTGCCAGCAGAGAAGCACCAGGGGGCGGCTACACCTTC.

This sequence joins TRBV19 and TRBJ2-2; D gene unclear. The V and J ends lost 10 bases and 0 bases respectively, with 15 bases between them. The CDR3 spans 15 residues. The germline V gene has CDR1 LNHDA and CDR2 SQIVND (reference sequence). CDR3 protein: CATRRQAANTGELFF. CDR3 DNA sequence: TGTGCCACCAGAAGGCAGGCCGCGAACACCGGGGAGCTGTTTTTT.

The chain recombines TRBV11-2 with TRBJ2-5; no definite D call. The DNA end favors TRBJ2-7, so the J call may be wrong. CDR1 and CDR2 (germline): SGHAT, FQNNGV. The CDR3 spans 12 residues. The DNA of the CDR3 is TGTGCCAGCAGCAAGCGAGGCTACGAGCAGTACTTC. Amino acids: CASSKRGYEQYF.

A remark on this clone: This specimen includes other DNA sequences encoding the same CDR3. The V and J genes are TRBV30 and TRBJ1-1; D remains unclear. The CDR3 consists of 11 residues. V was trimmed by 3 bases and J by 1 base, leaving 3 bases between them. The germline CDR1 and CDR2 sequences are GTSNPN and SVGIG (reference sequence). In DNA, the CDR3 is TGTGCCTGGAGCAGGAACACTGAAGCTTTCTTT. It specifies CAWSRNTEAFF.

The chain recombines TRBV27 with TRBJ2-1; possible D gene TRBD1, 6 bases. Looked up from germline, CDR1 is MNHEY and CDR2 is SMNVEV (reference sequence). The CDR3 loop spans 13 amino acids. Trimming took 3 bases from V and 8 from J, leaving 11 bases between them. CDR3 in DNA: TGTGCCAGCAGTTTTGAGGGGGTGGATGAGCAGTTCTTC. Translation gives CASSFEGVDEQFF.

V gene TRBV5-1 combines with J gene TRBJ2-7, with 11 bases aligning to TRBD1. From germline, CDR1 is SGHRS and CDR2 YFSETQ. V shed 1 base, J shed 3 bases, and the junction held 3 bases outside the gene matches. The CDR3 loop spans 15 amino acids. For the CDR3, the DNA is TGCGCCAGCAGCTTGCAGGGGACAGGGGGCTACGAGCAGTACTTC. It specifies CASSLQGTGGYEQYF.

The chain couples TRBV24-1 to TRBJ2-1; 11 nucleotides agree with TRBD2. CDR3 length: 20 residues. Unmatched junction bases numbered 14, after V lost 2 bases and J lost 3 bases. The germline V gene encodes CDR1 KGHDR and CDR2 SFDVKD. This CDR3 is CATSDSQTQRTSGYYNEQFF. CDR3 DNA: TGTGCCACCAGTGATTCGCAAACGCAACGGACTAGCGGGTACTACAATGAGCAGTTCTTC.

This CDR3 is CSATRTSEAFF. The CDR3 nucleotides are TGCAGTGCTACCAGGACATCTGAAGCTTTCTTT. This sequence joins TRBV20-1 and TRBJ1-1, with D possibly matching TRBD1 (5 bases). Trimming shortened V by 4 bases and J by 6 bases, and 9 bases separated the two germline ends. The CDR3 has 11 amino acids. Germline V lookup: CDR1 DFQATT, CDR2 SNEGSKA (reference sequence).

CDR3 residues: CASSFGGGGYTF. As DNA, the CDR3 is TGCGCCAGCAGCTTTGGGGGCGGTGGCTACACCTTC. The V gene is TRBV5-1, the J gene TRBJ1-2; TRBD1 is a possible D gene (6 bases). Trimming took 2 bases from V and 7 from J, leaving 9 bases between them. CDR1 SGHRS and CDR2 YFSETQ come from the germline V gene. CDR3 length equals 12 residues.

In its sample, this clone was seen once. The chain couples TRBV6-6 to TRBJ1-2, with TRBD1 identical over 9 bases. The V and J ends lost 2 bases and 4 bases, in that order; junction bases with no gene match: 8. The germline V gene encodes CDR1 MNHNY and CDR2 SVGAGI (reference sequence). This CDR3 comprises 16 residues. CDR3 nucleotides: TGTGCCAGCAGTTACGATAAGACAGGGGGATTCTATGGCTACACCTTC. Its protein product is CASSYDKTGGFYGYTF.

The genes are TRBV4-2 and TRBJ2-1; no firm D call. The CDR3 contains 17 residues. CDR1 and CDR2 from the germline V gene are LGHNA and YNFKEQ. V was clipped by 0 bases and J by 7 bases, with 19 bases between them. The CDR3 DNA follows: TGTGCCAGCAGCCAAGAAATAACCGGCCTCATCGGGAATGAGCAGTTCTTC. Amino acid sequence: CASSQEITGLIGNEQFF.

The V gene is TRBV6-5, the J gene TRBJ1-1; 7 bases line up with TRBD1. The CDR3 is made up of 15 amino acids. Germline loops: CDR1 MNHEY, CDR2 SVGAGI. Trimming cost V 7 bases and J 0 bases; bases outside gene matches: 8. This chain's CDR3 is CASKIDRAMNTEAFF. CDR3 DNA: TGTGCCAGCAAGATCGACAGGGCCATGAACACTGAAGCTTTCTTT.

V is TRBV5-1 and J is TRBJ2-1; maybe TRBD1 (5 bases). The length of the CDR3 is 15 residues. Germline lookup yields CDR1 SGHRS and CDR2 YFSETQ. Trimming cost V 6 bases and J 4 bases, with 17 bases left between them. CDR3 protein: CASTTWQGTYNEQFF. CDR3 DNA sequence: TGCGCCAGCACCACGTGGCAGGGCACGTACAATGAGCAGTTCTTC.

The gene calls are TRBV24-1 and TRBJ1-5, with a tentative D call TRBD1 (5 bases). The CDR3 totals 15 residues. Trimming took off 5 bases at V and 1 base at J, with 11 bases between the two ends. Looked up from germline, CDR1 is KGHDR and CDR2 is SFDVKD. CDR3 loop: CATSGAGISNQPQHF. The CDR3 bases are TGTGCCACCAGTGGTGCAGGGATCAGCAATCAGCCCCAGCATTTT.

J is TRBJ1-1 and V is TRBV30; D is possibly TRBD1 (5 bases). Looked up from germline, CDR1 is GTSNPN and CDR2 is SVGIG (reference sequence). Trimming took off 0 bases at V and 0 bases at J, with 14 bases between the two ends. This CDR3 comprises 16 residues. The CDR3 sequence is CAWSVPGLSVNTEAFF. CDR3 nucleotide sequence: TGTGCCTGGAGTGTGCCGGGACTCAGTGTGAACACTGAAGCTTTCTTT.

The J gene is TRBJ2-1, the V gene TRBV5-4; D is possibly TRBD2 (7 bases). Germline-derived CDR1 and CDR2 are SGHNT and YYREEE (reference sequence). The CDR3 contains 17 residues. Deletions cut 4 bases from V and 0 bases from J, with 17 bases between. Here the CDR3 reads CASSPGGRDSSYNEQFF. The CDR3 DNA reads as TGTGCCAGCAGCCCGGGGGGCAGGGATAGCTCCTACAATGAGCAGTTCTTC. The whole variable domain, remainder taken from reference TRBV5-4 and TRBJ2-1, is ETGVTQSPTHLIKTRGQQVTLRCSSQSGHNTVSWYQQALGQGPQFIFQYYREEENGRGNFPPRFSGLQFPNYSSELNVNALELDDSALYLCASSPGGRDSSYNEQFFGPGTRLTVL.

The chain combines TRBV5-4 with TRBJ1-1; D may be TRBD1 (6 bases). The CDR3 length is 16 residues. Germline V gene data show CDR1 as SGHNT and CDR2 as YYREEE (reference sequence). Deletions cut 3 bases from V and 0 bases from J, with 15 bases between. The CDR3 region has the DNA TGTGCCAGCAGCTCGAAACAGGGTTTGGTGAACACTGAAGCTTTCTTT. Translation: CASSSKQGLVNTEAFF. The full variable domain, in which reference TRBV5-4 and TRBJ1-1 provide the parts outside the CDR3, is ETGVTQSPTHLIKTRGQQVTLRCSSQSGHNTVSWYQQALGQGPQFIFQYYREEENGRGNFPPRFSGLQFPNYSSELNVNALELDDSALYLCASSSKQGLVNTEAFFGQGTRLTVV.

The rearrangement uses TRBV7-8 and TRBJ2-7; no clear D gene. V was shortened by 3 bases and J by 3 bases, with 12 bases between the two germline ends. Looked up from germline, CDR1 is SGHVS and CDR2 is FQNEAQ. The CDR3 runs to 14 residues. CDR3 coding DNA: TGTGCCAGCAGCTTGGCACAGACGTTCTACGAGCAGTACTTC. This translates into CASSLAQTFYEQYF.

This clone was detected only a few times. The genes are TRBV2 and TRBJ2-1; D is possibly TRBD1 (8 bases). Germline loops: CDR1 SNHLY, CDR2 FYNNEI. The CDR3 is made up of 16 amino acids. V lost 6 bases, J lost 1 base, and 16 bases lay in between. The CDR3 DNA is TGTGCCAGCAGACCTGACAGGGGAGGGTCCTACAATGAGCAGTTCTTC. Encoded protein: CASRPDRGGSYNEQFF. Complete variable domain (other parts from reference TRBV2 and TRBJ2-1): EPEVTQTPSHQVTQMGQEVILRCVPISNHLYFYWYRQILGQKVEFLVSFYNNEISEKSEIFDDQFSVERPDGSNFTLKIRSTKLEDSAMYFCASRPDRGGSYNEQFFGPGTRLTVL.

This chain links TRBV5-1 with TRBJ1-4; the match to TRBD1 covers 8 bases. V lost 3 bases, J lost 2 bases, and 3 bases stayed unmatched. This CDR3 is 15 amino acids long. Germline assignment: CDR1 SGHRS and CDR2 YFSETQ. The CDR3 spells CASSSGGLTNEKLFF. CDR3 nucleotide sequence: TGCGCCAGCAGCTCAGGGGGCCTCACTAATGAAAAACTGTTTTTT.

V is TRBV2 and J is TRBJ1-5, with 7 bases aligning to TRBD1. From germline, CDR1 is SNHLY and CDR2 FYNNEI. The ends lost 6 bases at V and 4 bases at J; junction bases unmatched: 9. This CDR3 has 15 residues. CDR3 amino acids: CASSATGTENQPQHF. The CDR3, as DNA: TGTGCCAGCAGCGCAACCGGGACAGAGAATCAGCCCCAGCATTTT.

The rearrangement joins TRBV2 to TRBJ2-5, with D possibly matching TRBD1 (7 bases). The length of the CDR3 is 15 residues. Per germline, CDR1 SNHLY and CDR2 FYNNEI. Between the trimmed V and J ends, which lost 4 bases and 11 bases, there was a span of 23 bases. The CDR3 DNA sequence: TGTGCCAGCAGTGGCCCGGCGGGACAGCAGGTTCGACAGTACTTC. Encoded protein: CASSGPAGQQVRQYF.

The gene calls are TRBV12-5 and TRBJ1-5; D not resolved. The CDR3 contains 17 residues. Germline lookup yields CDR1 LGHNT and CDR2 FRNRAP. Trimming stripped 0 bases from V and 0 bases from J, with 12 bases between. The CDR3 spells CASGLVVTGYSNQPQHF. DNA for the CDR3: TGTGCTAGTGGTTTGGTTGTGACGGGGTATAGCAATCAGCCCCAGCATTTT.